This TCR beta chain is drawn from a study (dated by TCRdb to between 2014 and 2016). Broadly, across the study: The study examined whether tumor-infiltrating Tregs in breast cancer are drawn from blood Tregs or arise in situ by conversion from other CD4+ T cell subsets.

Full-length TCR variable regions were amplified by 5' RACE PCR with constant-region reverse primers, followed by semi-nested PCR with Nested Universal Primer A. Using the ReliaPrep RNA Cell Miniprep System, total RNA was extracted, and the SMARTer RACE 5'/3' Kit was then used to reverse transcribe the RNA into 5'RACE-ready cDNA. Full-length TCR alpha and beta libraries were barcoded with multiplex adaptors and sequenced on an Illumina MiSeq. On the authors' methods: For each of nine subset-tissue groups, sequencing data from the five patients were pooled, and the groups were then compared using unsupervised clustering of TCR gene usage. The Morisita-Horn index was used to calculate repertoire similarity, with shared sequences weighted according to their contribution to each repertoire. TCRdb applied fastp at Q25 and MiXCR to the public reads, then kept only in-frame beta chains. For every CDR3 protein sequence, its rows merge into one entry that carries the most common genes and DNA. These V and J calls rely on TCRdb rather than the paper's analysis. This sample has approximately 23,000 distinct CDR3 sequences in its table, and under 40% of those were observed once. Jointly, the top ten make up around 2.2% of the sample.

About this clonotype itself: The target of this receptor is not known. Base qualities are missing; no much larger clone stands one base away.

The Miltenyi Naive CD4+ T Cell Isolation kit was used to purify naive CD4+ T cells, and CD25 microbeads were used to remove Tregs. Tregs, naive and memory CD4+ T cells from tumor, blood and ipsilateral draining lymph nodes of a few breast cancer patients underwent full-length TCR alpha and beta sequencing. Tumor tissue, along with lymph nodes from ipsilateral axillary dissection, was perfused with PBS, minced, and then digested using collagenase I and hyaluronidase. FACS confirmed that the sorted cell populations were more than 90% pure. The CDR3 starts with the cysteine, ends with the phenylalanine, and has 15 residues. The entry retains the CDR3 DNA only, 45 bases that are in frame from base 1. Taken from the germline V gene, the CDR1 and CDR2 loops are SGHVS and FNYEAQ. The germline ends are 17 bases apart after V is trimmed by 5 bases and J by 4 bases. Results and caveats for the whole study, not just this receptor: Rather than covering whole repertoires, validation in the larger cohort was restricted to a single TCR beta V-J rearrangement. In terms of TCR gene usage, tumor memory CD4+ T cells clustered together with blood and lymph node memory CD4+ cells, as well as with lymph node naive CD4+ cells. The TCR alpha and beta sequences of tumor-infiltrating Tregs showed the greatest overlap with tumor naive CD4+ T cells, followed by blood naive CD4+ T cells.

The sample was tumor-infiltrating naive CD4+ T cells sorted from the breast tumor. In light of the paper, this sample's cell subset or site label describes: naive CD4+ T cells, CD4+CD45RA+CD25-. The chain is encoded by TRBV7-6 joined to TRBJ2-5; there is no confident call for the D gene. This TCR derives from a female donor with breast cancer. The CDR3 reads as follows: CASSTDVGHTETQYF. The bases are TGTGCCAGCAGCACCGACGTGGGCCACACAGAGACCCAGTACTTC.